This T cell receptor (beta chain) came from a study of cytomegalovirus exposure and HLA in healthy donors. Germline CDR1 is WNHNN and CDR2 is SYGVQD (reference sequence). V gave up 4 bases and J gave up 7 bases, with 5 bases separating them. This CDR3 is 11 amino acids long. 13 Jbeta primers and 60 Vbeta primers were used for the PCR. Using immunoSEQ multiplex PCR, the repertoire was profiled, and TCRdb retains in-frame clones only, with some absent. The repertoire has approximately 190,000 clones, around 86% of them found once; the top ten carry about 5.7%. Sample: PBMCs. This TCR came from a man between 35 and 55 years old in good health and CMV-seropositive. V and J are TRBV10-1 and TRBJ2-1, with TRBD2 as a possible D gene (5 bases). The chain's CDR3 is CASSGGNEQFF. The CDR3 DNA reads TGCGCCAGCAGTGGCGGGAATGAGCAGTTCTTC.